These 2 T cell receptor beta chains were all obtained from the same sample, sequenced in a study of CD8+CD57+ T cells in acquired aplastic anemia. It was patients with CD8+CD57+ cell expansion by flow cytometry who were chosen for sequencing. The template used for profiling TCR beta VDJ and CDR3 was genomic DNA. Each CDR3 protein is one row after TCRdb ran MiXCR on the reads. The sample has under 350,000 distinct CDR3 sequences, about three fifths seen once. The specimen was sorted CD4+, CD8+, or CD8+CD57+ T cells (not recorded which) from PBMCs. These receptors came from a human donor with aplastic anemia.

The rearrangement uses TRBV7-2 and TRBJ2-3, with D unclear. The CDR3 covers 13 residues. The V end lost 1 base, the J end lost 14 bases, and 16 bases lay between the germline ends. CDR1 is SGHTA and CDR2 is FQGNSA in the germline V gene. CDR3 DNA sequence: TGTGCCAGCAGCTTAGGGACCGGATGGGCGTGGTATTTT. Translated, it gives CASSLGTGWAWYF.

CDR3: CASSARDRLNQPQHF. The CDR3 bases are TGTGCCAGCAGCGCTCGGGACAGGCTCAATCAGCCCCAGCATTTT. The chain employs TRBV7-6 and TRBJ1-5, with 8 nucleotides matching TRBD1. The CDR3 covers 15 residues. The V segment lost 5 bases and the J segment 3 bases; nucleotides outside the gene matches: 6. CDR1 and CDR2 (germline): SGHVS, FNYEAQ.